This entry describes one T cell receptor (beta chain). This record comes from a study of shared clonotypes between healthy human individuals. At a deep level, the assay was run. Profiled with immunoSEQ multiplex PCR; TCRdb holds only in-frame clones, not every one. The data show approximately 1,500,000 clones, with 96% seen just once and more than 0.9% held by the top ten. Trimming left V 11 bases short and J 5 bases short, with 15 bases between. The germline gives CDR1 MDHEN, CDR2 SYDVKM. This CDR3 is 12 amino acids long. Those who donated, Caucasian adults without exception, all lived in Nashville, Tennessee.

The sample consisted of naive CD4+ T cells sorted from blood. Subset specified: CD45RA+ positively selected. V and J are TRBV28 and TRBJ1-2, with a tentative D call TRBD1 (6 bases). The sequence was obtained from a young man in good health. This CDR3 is CAGGTGLYGYTF. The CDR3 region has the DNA TGTGCCGGGGGAACAGGGTTGTATGGCTACACCTTC.